This T cell receptor beta chain was documented in a study of blood T cell repertoires in COVID-19 (dated by TCRdb to about 2020). Context from the whole study: Samples covering the acute and convalescent phases of COVID-19 were provided by collaborators in the United States, Italy and Spain. Samples came from the ongoing ImmuneRACE study (first 160 participants) plus 1,254 subjects from 6 global collaborators. Subjects who had been exposed to COVID-19, were actively infected with it, or had recovered from it provided the deeply sampled blood TCRbeta repertoires that made up the dataset. Where available, HLA class I and class II types were taken from metadata supplied by the sample provider and were not determined by assay-based typing. A freely available public database, intended as a resource for researchers studying the immune response to SARS-CoV-2, is where the repertoires were released. The material from the prospective study consisted of cDNA or gDNA derived from T cells, B-cell-depleted T cells, or PBMCs. The sample metadata nearly always contained a de-identified subject ID, COVID-19 status, age in years and sex.

Regarding this clone: This receptor's antigen is unknown. There are no base qualities to consult, and no much larger clone falls within one base.

The trim is 4 bases for V and 2 bases for J, with a gap of 15 bases between the germline ends. The germline V gene (reference sequence) provides CDR1 SGHKS and CDR2 YYEKEE. The CDR3 holds 15 amino acids from the cysteine to the phenylalanine. Only the CDR3 DNA is retained, 45 bases long and in frame from the first base. TCRbeta CDR3 regions were amplified from genomic DNA using the immunoSEQ Assay, a bias-controlled multiplex PCR. The paper's data handling went like this. Nucleated cell counts per sample were estimated from amplification of reference gene primers within the assay. Sequence reads were collapsed and filtered to measure the absolute abundance of every unique TCRbeta CDR3 rearrangement. For each sample, productive Simpson clonality was calculated as the square root of Simpson's diversity index across productive rearrangements. TCRdb mirrors the immuneACCESS table, restricted to in-frame sequences. Some clones are absent from its copies; in checked studies, under half trace to an unresolved V gene, and the reason for the others is unknown. That table is the source of V, J and clone size, and D and trimming were worked out from the DNA. The sample yields about 300,000 clones; 75% to 90% were counted once. The ten largest clones add up to less than 2% of the sample.

In the prospective study, participants were roughly 18 to 95 years old, resided in about two dozen geographic areas of the United States, and were enrolled through a virtual design. In the prospective study, cohorts were assigned on the basis of participant-reported clinical history obtained from a screening survey and a study questionnaire. Recovered participants in ImmuneRACE Cohort 3 were defined by two consecutive negative NP/OP PCR tests, clearance by a healthcare professional, or resolution of symptoms. In the prospective study, mobile phlebotomists collected whole blood, serum and a nasopharyngeal or oropharyngeal swab from each participant. Over a roughly 2-month period, participants in the prospective study had the option of providing additional blood draws and questionnaires. Blood samples from the prospective study were shipped frozen or at room temperature prior to DNA extraction. Results the study describes overall, beyond this receptor: Clinical and demographic metadata were provided uncurated, with the amount varying by source and participant.

The sequenced material came from PBMCs or T cells enriched from blood (not recorded which). This receptor was obtained from a woman between 40 and 50 years old who had recovered from COVID-19. The chain links TRBV5-5 with TRBJ1-2; a tentative D call is TRBD1 (6 bases match). The DNA sequence is as follows: TGTGCCAGCAGCGCGACCGGGACAAGCAACTATGGCTACACCTTC. The encoded protein is CASSATGTSNYGYTF.